The clone carrying this T cell receptor (beta chain) appeared a few times. Antigen: not known. The V gene end was trimmed by 3 bases and the J gene end by 4 bases; junction bases not matched to a gene: 4. CDR1 SGHRS and CDR2 YFSETQ come from the germline V gene. The CDR3 is made up of 15 amino acids. The sample belongs to a study of beta chain features in type 1 diabetes. Study information: Taken together, all samples contributed 107,917,701 examined sorted cells. Findings of the study overall: The naive, central memory and Treg TCRB repertoires looked more alike in patients than they did in healthy donors. TCRB CDR3s from Type 1 diabetes patients were moderately but significantly shorter in all four CD4+ subsets.

The sequenced template was cDNA made from the entire isolated RNA. An average about 3.6 million reads came from naive, central memory and regulatory T cell samples. Sequencing was performed with immunoSEQ multiplex PCR; in TCRdb, only in-frame clones are kept and a portion is missing. The profile shows 600,000 to 700,000 clones, around 15% of them singletons. The sequencing input was naive CD4+ T cells from blood. The sequence derives from a man between 18 and 29 years old with type 1 diabetes. The chain employs TRBV5-1 and TRBJ2-2, with TRBD1 matching over 9 bases. CDR3 nucleotide sequence: TGCGCCAGCAGCTACGTACAGGGGGCCACCGGGGAGCTGTTTTTT. Its protein product is CASSYVQGATGELFF.